This T cell receptor (beta chain) was documented in a study of blood T cell repertoires in COVID-19. At the level of the study: T cells, B-cell-depleted T cells, or PBMCs provided the cDNA or gDNA that served as material.

The protocol was immunoSEQ multiplex PCR, while the TCRdb copy is restricted to in-frame clones and leaves out a portion. This sample yields a few hundred thousand clones, of which 85% to 90% are seen a single time; approximately 3.4% belongs to the top ten. V gave up 0 bases and J gave up 5 bases; unmatched junction bases: 6. This CDR3 comprises 15 residues. Germline V gene sequence: CDR1 MGHRA, CDR2 YSYEKL. This clonotype was obtained from a woman aged 18-29 years in a cohort exposed to, infected with or recovered from COVID-19 (not recorded which). The V and J genes are TRBV4-1 and TRBJ2-5, with TRBD2 matching over 7 bases. The source material was PBMCs or T cells enriched from blood (not recorded which). The CDR3 is CASSQDRGRVETQYF. The CDR3 region has the DNA TGCGCCAGCAGCCAAGATCGAGGGAGGGTTGAGACCCAGTACTTC.